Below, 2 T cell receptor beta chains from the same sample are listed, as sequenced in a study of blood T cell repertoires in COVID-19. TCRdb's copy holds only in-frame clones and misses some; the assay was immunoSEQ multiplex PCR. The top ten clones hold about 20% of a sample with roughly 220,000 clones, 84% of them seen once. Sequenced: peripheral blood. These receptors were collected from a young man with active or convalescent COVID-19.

The CDR3 is CASSHSPVGGGSPLHF. The CDR3 coding sequence is TGTGCCAGCAGCCATTCTCCAGTCGGGGGTGGTTCACCCCTCCACTTT. The V call is TRBV3-1 (or the pseudogene TRBV3-2), the J call TRBJ1-6; maybe TRBD1 (5 bases). Germline loops: CDR1 LGHDT, CDR2 YNNKEL (reference sequence). The CDR3 is made up of 16 amino acids. V was clipped by 3 bases and J by 9 bases, with 18 bases between them.

CDR3 sequence reads: CASSLAQGGRSTDTQYF. The CDR3 DNA reads as TGTGCCAGCAGCTTAGCGCAAGGCGGGAGAAGCACAGATACGCAGTATTTT. This chain connects TRBV7-8 to TRBJ2-3; 7 positions match TRBD2. V lost 0 bases to trimming and J lost 0 bases; unmatched junction nucleotides: 6. This CDR3 comprises 17 residues. Per the germline V gene, CDR1 is SGHVS and CDR2 is FQNEAQ.